The clone carrying this T cell receptor beta chain is labeled as medium-sized (0.01 to 0.1%). Its antigen is currently unknown. This specimen belongs to a study of vaccination and CD4 T cells after COVID-19. CD4+ T cells that had been cultured provided DNA sequenced with the Oncomine TCR Beta short-read assay. TCRdb re-derived calls from the PCR reads in MiXCR, one entry per CDR3 protein. The data contain under 7,000 distinct CDR3 sequences, around 20% of them singletons. Treatment described: approximately 11-day PBMC culture with coronavirus spike peptide pools or control peptides (ViraFEST assay). The specimen was CD4+ T cells from blood, cultured in vitro. The source of this sequence is a human donor who had recovered from COVID-19.

This CDR3 is CASSTGGGPQHF. The CDR3 region has the DNA TGTGCCAGTTCCACAGGTGGTGGGCCCCAGCATTTT. The genes are TRBV27 and TRBJ1-5; a possible D gene is TRBD1 (5 bases). Germline CDR1 is MNHEY and CDR2 is SMNVEV (reference sequence). Trimming took off 9 bases at V and 9 bases at J, with 15 bases between the two ends. This CDR3 region has 12 residues.